Below, one T cell receptor beta chain is given with its context. The data originate from a study of blood T cell repertoires in COVID-19. Losses at the gene ends were 7 bases for V and 6 bases for J; bases not matched to a gene: 7. CDR1 is SNHLY, CDR2 FYNNEI, per germline. The CDR3 runs to 13 residues. Clones were sequenced by immunoSEQ multiplex PCR, and TCRdb holds only the in-frame ones, with some missing. This sample has about 270,000 clones; 85% to 90% occur once, and the top ten carry roughly a sixth. The material sequenced was PBMCs or T cells enriched from blood (not recorded which). The J gene is TRBJ1-1, the V gene TRBV2, with 8 bases fitting TRBD1. The receptor was derived from a man in his late teens or twenties who had recovered from COVID-19. The CDR3 here is CASTMTGVAEAFF. The CDR3 coding sequence is TGTGCCAGCACCATGACAGGGGTCGCTGAAGCTTTCTTT.